This T cell receptor (beta chain) was documented in a study of shared clonotypes between healthy human individuals. Study-wide findings and caveats: It was the non-shared clonotypes that had lower generation probabilities than clonotypes shared by all four donors.

The V gene's germline CDR1 is MNHEY and CDR2 SMNVEV (reference sequence). The CDR3 sequence is 13 residues long. V lost 2 bases and J 3 bases, leaving 8 bases between the germline ends. Assay runs were performed at deep level. TCRdb's table, derived via immunoSEQ multiplex PCR, lists solely in-frame clones and lacks some. This table has under 2,000,000 clones, approximately 95% appearing once. CD45RO-negative, CCR7-positively selected cells formed the naive CD8 fraction, excluding terminally differentiated effector memory CD45RA+ cells. The healthy adult donors were HIV-negative and reported no recent acute infections or vaccinations. In the case of this clone: The antigen remains undetermined. This same CDR3 is encoded by further DNA sequences in the sample.

The genes are TRBV27 and TRBJ2-7; maybe TRBD2 (6 bases). Sequencing was carried out using naive CD8+ T cells sorted from blood. The receptor's source is a man younger than 30 in good health. The CDR3 bases are TGTGCCAGCAGTTTAAGGACTAACTACGAGCAGTACTTC. Its translation: CASSLRTNYEQYF.